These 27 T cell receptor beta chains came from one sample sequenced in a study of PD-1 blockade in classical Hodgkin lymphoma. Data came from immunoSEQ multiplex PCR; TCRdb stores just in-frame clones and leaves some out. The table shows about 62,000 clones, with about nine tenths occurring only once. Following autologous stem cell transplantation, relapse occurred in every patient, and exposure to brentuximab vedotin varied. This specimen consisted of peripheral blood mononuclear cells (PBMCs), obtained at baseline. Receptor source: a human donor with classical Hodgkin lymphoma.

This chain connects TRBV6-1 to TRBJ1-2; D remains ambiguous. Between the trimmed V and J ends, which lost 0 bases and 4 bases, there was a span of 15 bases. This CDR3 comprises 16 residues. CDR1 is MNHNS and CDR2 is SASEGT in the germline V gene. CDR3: CASSEALPNRGYGYTF. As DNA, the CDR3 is TGTGCCAGCAGTGAAGCGCTTCCGAACCGTGGCTATGGCTACACCTTC.

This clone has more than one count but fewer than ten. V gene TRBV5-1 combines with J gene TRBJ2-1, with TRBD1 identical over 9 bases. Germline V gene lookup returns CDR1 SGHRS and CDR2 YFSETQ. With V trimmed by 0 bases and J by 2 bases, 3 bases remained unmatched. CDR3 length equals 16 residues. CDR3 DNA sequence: TGCGCCAGCAGCTTGGGGACAGGGGTAACCTACAATGAGCAGTTCTTC. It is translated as CASSLGTGVTYNEQFF.

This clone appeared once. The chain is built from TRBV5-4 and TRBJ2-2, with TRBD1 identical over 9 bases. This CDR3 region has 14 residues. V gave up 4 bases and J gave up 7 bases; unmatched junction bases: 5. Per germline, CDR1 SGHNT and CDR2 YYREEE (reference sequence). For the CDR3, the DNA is TGTGCCAGCAGCCGGGACAGGGTTTTCGGGGAGCTGTTTTTT. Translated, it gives CASSRDRVFGELFF.

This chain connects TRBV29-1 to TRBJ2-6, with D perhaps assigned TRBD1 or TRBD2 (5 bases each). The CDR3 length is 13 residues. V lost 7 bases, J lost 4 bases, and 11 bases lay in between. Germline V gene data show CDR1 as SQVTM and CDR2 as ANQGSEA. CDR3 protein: CSAGTSGANVLTF. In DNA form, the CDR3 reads TGCAGCGCTGGGACCTCGGGGGCCAACGTCCTGACTTTC.

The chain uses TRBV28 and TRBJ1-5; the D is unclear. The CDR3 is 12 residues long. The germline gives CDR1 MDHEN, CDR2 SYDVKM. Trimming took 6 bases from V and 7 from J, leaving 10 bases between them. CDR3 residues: CASRLSLQPQHF. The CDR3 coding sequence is TGTGCCAGCAGGTTAAGTCTCCAGCCCCAGCATTTT.

As DNA, the CDR3 is TGTGCCAGCAGACACGGGACAGGGTGGCCCTCAACTAATGAAAAACTGTTTTTT. Protein sequence: CASRHGTGWPSTNEKLFF. The chain links TRBV27 to TRBJ1-4, with 9 positions matching TRBD1. The junction had 11 bases not matched to a gene; V was cut back by 6 bases and J by 0 bases. Germline V gene data show CDR1 as MNHEY and CDR2 as SMNVEV (reference sequence). There are 18 residues in the CDR3. Supplemented by reference TRBV27 and TRBJ1-4, the full variable domain reads EAQVTQNPRYLITVTGKKLTVTCSQNMNHEYMSWYRQDPGLGLRQIYYSMNVEVTDKGDVPEGYKVSRKEKRNFPLILESPSPNQTSLYFCASRHGTGWPSTNEKLFFGSGTQLSVL.

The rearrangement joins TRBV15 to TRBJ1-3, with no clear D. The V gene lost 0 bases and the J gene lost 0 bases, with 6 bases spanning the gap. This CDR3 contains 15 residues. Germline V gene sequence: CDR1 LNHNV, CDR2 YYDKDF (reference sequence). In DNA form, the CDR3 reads TGTGCCACCAGCAGAGATCCGACCTCTGGAAACACCATATATTTT. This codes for CATSRDPTSGNTIYF.

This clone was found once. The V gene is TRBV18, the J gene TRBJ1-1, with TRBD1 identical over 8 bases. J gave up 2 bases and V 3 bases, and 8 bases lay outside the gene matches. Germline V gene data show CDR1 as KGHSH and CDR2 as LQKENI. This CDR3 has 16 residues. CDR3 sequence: CASSPSRQGINTEAFF. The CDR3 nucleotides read TGTGCCAGCTCACCCTCCCGACAGGGGATAAACACTGAAGCTTTCTTT.

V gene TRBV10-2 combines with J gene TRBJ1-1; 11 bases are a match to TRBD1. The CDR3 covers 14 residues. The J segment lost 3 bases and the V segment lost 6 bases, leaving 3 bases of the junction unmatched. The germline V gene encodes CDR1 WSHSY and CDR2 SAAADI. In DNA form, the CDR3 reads TGCGCCAGCAGGGGACAGGGGGGGGACACTGAAGCTTTCTTT. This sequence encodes CASRGQGGDTEAFF.

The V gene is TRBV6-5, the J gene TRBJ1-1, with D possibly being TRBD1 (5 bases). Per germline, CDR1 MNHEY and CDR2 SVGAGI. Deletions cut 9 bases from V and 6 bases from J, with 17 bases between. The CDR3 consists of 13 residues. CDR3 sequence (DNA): TGTGCCAGTCACCGGGGGGAGGTGGCTGAAGCTTTCTTT. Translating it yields CASHRGEVAEAFF.

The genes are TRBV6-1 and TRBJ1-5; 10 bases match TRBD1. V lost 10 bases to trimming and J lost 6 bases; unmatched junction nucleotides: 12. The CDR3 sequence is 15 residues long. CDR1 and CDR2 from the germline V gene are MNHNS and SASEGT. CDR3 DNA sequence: TGTGCCACCCGTGCCTTGACAGGGGGCAGTCAGCCCCAGCATTTT. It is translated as CATRALTGGSQPQHF.

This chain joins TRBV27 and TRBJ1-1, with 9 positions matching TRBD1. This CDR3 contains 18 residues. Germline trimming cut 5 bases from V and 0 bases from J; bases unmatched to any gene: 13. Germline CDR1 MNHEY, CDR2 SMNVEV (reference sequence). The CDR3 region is CASSQDNRGPWLNTEAFF. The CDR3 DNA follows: TGTGCCAGCAGTCAAGATAACAGGGGGCCCTGGTTGAACACTGAAGCTTTCTTT.

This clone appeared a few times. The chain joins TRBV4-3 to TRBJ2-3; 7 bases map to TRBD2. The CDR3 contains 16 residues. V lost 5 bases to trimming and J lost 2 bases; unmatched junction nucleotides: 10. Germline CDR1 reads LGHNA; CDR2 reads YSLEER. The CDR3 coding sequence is TGCGCCAGCAGCTTGAGGGCGGGGGAACTCACAGATACGCAGTATTTT. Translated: CASSLRAGELTDTQYF.

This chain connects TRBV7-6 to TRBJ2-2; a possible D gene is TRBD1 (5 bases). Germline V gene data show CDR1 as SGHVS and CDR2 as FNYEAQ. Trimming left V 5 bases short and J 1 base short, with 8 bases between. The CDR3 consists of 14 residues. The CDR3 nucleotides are TGTGCCAGCAGCCAAGGACAGAACACCGGGGAGCTGTTTTTT. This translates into CASSQGQNTGELFF. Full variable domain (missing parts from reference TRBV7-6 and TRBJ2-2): GAGVSQSPRYKVTKRGQDVALRCDPISGHVSLYWYRQALGQGPEFLTYFNYEAQQDKSGLPNDRFSAERPEGSISTLTIQRTEQRDSAMYRCASSQGQNTGELFFGEGSRLTVL.

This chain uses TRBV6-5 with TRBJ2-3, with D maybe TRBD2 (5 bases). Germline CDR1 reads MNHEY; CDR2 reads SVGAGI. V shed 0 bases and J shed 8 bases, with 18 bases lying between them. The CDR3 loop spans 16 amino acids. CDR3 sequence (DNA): TGTGCCAGCAGTTACTCGGACGGGGATCCCTCAGCTACGCAGTATTTT. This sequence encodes CASSYSDGDPSATQYF.

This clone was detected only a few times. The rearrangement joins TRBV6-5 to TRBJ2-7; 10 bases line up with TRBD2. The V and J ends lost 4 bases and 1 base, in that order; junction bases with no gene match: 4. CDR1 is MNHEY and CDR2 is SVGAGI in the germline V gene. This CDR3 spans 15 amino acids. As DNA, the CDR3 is TGTGCCAGCAGTTCAGCGGGGGGGTTATCCTACGAGCAGTACTTC. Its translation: CASSSAGGLSYEQYF.

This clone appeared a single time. CDR3 protein: CASSLQGYEQYF. The CDR3 bases are TGTGCCAGCAGCTTACAGGGCTACGAGCAGTACTTC. V is TRBV7-9 and J is TRBJ2-7; D perhaps matches TRBD1 (5 bases). V was cut by 2 bases and J by 3 bases, with 5 bases left in between. The CDR3 consists of 12 residues. The germline CDR1 and CDR2 sequences are SEHNR and FQNEAQ (reference sequence).

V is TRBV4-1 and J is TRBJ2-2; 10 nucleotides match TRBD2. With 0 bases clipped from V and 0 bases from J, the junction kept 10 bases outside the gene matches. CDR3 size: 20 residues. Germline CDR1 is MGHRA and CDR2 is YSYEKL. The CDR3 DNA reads TGCGCCAGCAGCCAAGATCCGCGGCTAGCGGGAGAAGCGAACACCGGGGAGCTGTTTTTT. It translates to CASSQDPRLAGEANTGELFF.

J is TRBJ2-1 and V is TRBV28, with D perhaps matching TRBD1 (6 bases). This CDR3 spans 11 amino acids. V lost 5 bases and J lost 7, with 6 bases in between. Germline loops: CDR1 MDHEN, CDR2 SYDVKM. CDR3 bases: TGTGCCAGCAGTACAGGGAATGAGCAGTTCTTC. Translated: CASSTGNEQFF.

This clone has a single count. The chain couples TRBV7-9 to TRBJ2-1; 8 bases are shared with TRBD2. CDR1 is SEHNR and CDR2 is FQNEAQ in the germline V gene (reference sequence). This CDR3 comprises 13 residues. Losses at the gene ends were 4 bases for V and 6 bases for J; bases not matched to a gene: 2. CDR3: CASSSGLVNEQFF. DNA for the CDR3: TGTGCCAGCAGCTCGGGACTAGTCAATGAGCAGTTCTTC. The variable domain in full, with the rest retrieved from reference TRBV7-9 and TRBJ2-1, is DTGVSQNPRHKITKRGQNVTFRCDPISEHNRLYWYRQTLGQGPEFLTYFQNEAQLEKSRLLSDRFSAERPKGSFSTLEIQRTEQGDSAMYLCASSSGLVNEQFFGPGTRLTVL.

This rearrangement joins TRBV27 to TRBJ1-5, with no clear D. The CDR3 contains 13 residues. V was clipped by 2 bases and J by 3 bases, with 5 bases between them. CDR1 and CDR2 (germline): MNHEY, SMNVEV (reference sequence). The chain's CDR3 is CASSLGVNQPQHF. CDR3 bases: TGTGCCAGCAGTTTAGGGGTCAATCAGCCCCAGCATTTT.

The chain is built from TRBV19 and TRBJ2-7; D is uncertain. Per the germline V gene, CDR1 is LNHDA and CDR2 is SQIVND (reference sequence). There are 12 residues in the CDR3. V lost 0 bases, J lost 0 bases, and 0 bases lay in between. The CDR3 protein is CASSIDSYEQYF. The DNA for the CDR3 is TGTGCCAGTAGTATAGACTCCTACGAGCAGTACTTC.

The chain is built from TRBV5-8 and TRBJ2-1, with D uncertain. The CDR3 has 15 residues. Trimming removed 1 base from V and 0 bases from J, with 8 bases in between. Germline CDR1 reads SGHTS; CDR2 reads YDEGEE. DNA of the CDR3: TGTGCCAGCAGCTTGTGGGTCAGCTCCTACAATGAGCAGTTCTTC. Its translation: CASSLWVSSYNEQFF.

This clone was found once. The CDR3 is CASNRGTGNSYNSPLHF. Written as DNA, the CDR3 is TGTGCCAGCAACAGGGGGACAGGGAACTCCTATAATTCACCCCTCCACTTT. The chain uses TRBV7-8 and TRBJ1-6; 9 bases align to TRBD1. Looked up from germline, CDR1 is SGHVS and CDR2 is FQNEAQ. The CDR3 sequence is 17 residues long. V gave up 7 bases and J gave up 0 bases; unmatched junction bases: 7.

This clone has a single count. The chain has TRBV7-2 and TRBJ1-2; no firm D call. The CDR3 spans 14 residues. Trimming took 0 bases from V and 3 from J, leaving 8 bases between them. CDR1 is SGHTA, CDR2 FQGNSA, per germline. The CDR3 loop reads CASSLATRYYGYTF. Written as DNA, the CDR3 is TGTGCCAGCAGCTTAGCTACCCGATACTATGGCTACACCTTC.

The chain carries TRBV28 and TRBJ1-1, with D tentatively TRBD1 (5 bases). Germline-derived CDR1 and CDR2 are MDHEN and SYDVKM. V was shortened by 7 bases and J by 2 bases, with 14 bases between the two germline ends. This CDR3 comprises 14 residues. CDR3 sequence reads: CASIGEGPNTEAFF. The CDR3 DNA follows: TGTGCCAGCATCGGGGAGGGACCCAACACTGAAGCTTTCTTT.

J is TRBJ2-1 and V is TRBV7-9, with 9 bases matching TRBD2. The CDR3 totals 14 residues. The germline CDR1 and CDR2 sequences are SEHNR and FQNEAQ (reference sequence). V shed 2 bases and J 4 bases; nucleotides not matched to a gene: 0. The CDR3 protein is CASSLLAGYNEQFF. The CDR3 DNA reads TGTGCCAGCAGCTTACTAGCGGGATACAATGAGCAGTTCTTC.